The sequence of this T cell receptor beta chain was determined in a study of regulatory T cells in long-lasting Graves disease. Regarding the study as a whole: Investigators studied peripheral blood only, not thyroid tissue.

This sample's time point: newly diagnosed GD, antithyroid drugs for less than 3 months. Generation of the TCR library employed RNA extracted from PBMCs. The authors built TCR beta libraries using iRepertoire HTBI primers and Arm-PCR of CDR3 regions. MiXCR, run by TCRdb on the multiplex PCR reads, gives a single entry per CDR3 protein. Of approximately 400,000 distinct CDR3 sequences detected, about 15% appear once; the ten largest clones hold over 15%. This clonotype was found a few times. The target antigen is unknown. Per the germline V gene, CDR1 is MGHRA and CDR2 is YSYEKL. This CDR3 comprises 17 residues. Germline trimming cut 3 bases from V and 2 bases from J; bases unmatched to any gene: 10. This sample also appeared in a second study, on T cells in Graves' hyperthyroidism and ophthalmopathy.

The sequencing here drew on peripheral blood mononuclear cells (PBMCs), taken at new diagnosis, from a patient treated with antithyroid drugs. The receptor was derived from a woman aged 25 to 39 with Graves disease. This chain uses TRBV4-1 with TRBJ2-1, with 7 bases fitting TRBD1. CDR3 DNA sequence: TGCGCCAGCAGCCACCGGAGGACAGGAACTCCCTACAATGAGCAGTTCTTC. This translates into CASSHRRTGTPYNEQFF.